This is a list of T cell receptor beta chains from one sample in a study of cytomegalovirus exposure and HLA in healthy donors. Profiled with immunoSEQ multiplex PCR; TCRdb holds only in-frame clones, not every one. The repertoire includes some 130,000 clones, 80% of them detected once, and around 3.3% sits in the top ten. The specimen was PBMCs. All receptors come from a male donor in good health and CMV-seronegative. The CDR3 runs from the conserved cysteine through the conserved F or W. Each record gives: J gene, V gene, D gene, clone size, CDR3 DNA, CDR3 protein. The D gene is left open where the match is weak. Not every row has a clone size; where given, it reads once, few, many or a size class.

J gene: TRBJ1-1; V gene: TRBV6-4; D gene: -; clone size: -; CDR3 DNA: TGTGCCAGTTGGGTTGGAGGACAGATAACAGAGAACACTGAAGCTTTCTTT; CDR3 protein: CASWVGGQITENTEAFF
J gene: TRBJ2-7; V gene: TRBV5-4; D gene: TRBD1; clone size: -; CDR3 DNA: TGTGCCAGCGCAAGGGACAGGGTGTACAAGCAGTACTTC; CDR3 protein: CASARDRVYKQYF
J gene: TRBJ1-2; V gene: TRBV19; D gene: -; clone size: -; CDR3 DNA: TGTGCCAGTAGTATGCGCGCTAACTATGGCTACACCTTC; CDR3 protein: CASSMRANYGYTF
J gene: TRBJ2-7; V gene: TRBV27; D gene: TRBD2; clone size: -; CDR3 DNA: TGTGCCAGCACTCTAGCCGGGGGGGCGCCCTACGAGCAGTACTTC; CDR3 protein: CASTLAGGAPYEQYF
J gene: TRBJ2-6; V gene: TRBV5-3; D gene: -; clone size: -; CDR3 DNA: TGTGCCAGAAGCTTGGAGGTCGGGTCTGGGGCCAACGGCCTGACTTTC; CDR3 protein: CARSLEVGSGANGLTF
J gene: TRBJ1-1; V gene: TRBV7-9; D gene: -; clone size: -; CDR3 DNA: TGTGCCAGCAGCTGGGGGGTCACTGAAGCTTTCTTT; CDR3 protein: CASSWGVTEAFF
J gene: TRBJ2-6; V gene: TRBV4-3; D gene: TRBD1; clone size: -; CDR3 DNA: TGCGCCAGCAGCCCCCGGACAGGGAGCTGGTCGTCCTCTGGGGCCAACGTCCTGACTTTC; CDR3 protein: CASSPRTGSWSSSGANVLTF
J gene: TRBJ1-5; V gene: TRBV6-1; D gene: TRBD1; clone size: -; CDR3 DNA: TGTGCCAGCAGAAGACAGGGGAGTAATCAGCCCCAGCATTTT; CDR3 protein: CASRRQGSNQPQHF
J gene: TRBJ1-2; V gene: TRBV4-2; D gene: -; clone size: few; CDR3 DNA: TGTGCCAGCAGCCCAAGCGTTAACTATGGCTACACCTTC; CDR3 protein: CASSPSVNYGYTF
J gene: TRBJ2-4; V gene: TRBV10-3; D gene: TRBD2; clone size: -; CDR3 DNA: TGTGCCATCAGTGAGCGGGGGGAAGGCAAAAACATTCAGTACTTC; CDR3 protein: CAISERGEGKNIQYF
J gene: TRBJ2-6; V gene: TRBV15; D gene: -; clone size: -; CDR3 DNA: TGTGCCACCAGCAGAGAGGAGGGGTCTGGGGCCAACGGCCTGACTTTC; CDR3 protein: CATSREEGSGANGLTF
J gene: TRBJ1-1; V gene: TRBV27; D gene: TRBD1; clone size: -; CDR3 DNA: TGTGCCAGCAGAGACAGGGCCCGCACTGAAGCTTTCTTT; CDR3 protein: CASRDRARTEAFF
J gene: TRBJ2-1; V gene: TRBV5-6; D gene: -; clone size: few; CDR3 DNA: TGTGCCAGCAACAGGGTAGGGGGCAATGAGCAGTTCTTC; CDR3 protein: CASNRVGGNEQFF
J gene: TRBJ2-7; V gene: TRBV25-1; D gene: TRBD1; clone size: -; CDR3 DNA: TGTGCCAGCAGTGAATTGGGACAGGGGGTCGGGGACTACGAGCAGTACTTC; CDR3 protein: CASSELGQGVGDYEQYF
J gene: TRBJ2-7; V gene: TRBV11-2; D gene: -; clone size: -; CDR3 DNA: TGTGCCAGCAGCCCCCCCGGCTACGAGCAGTACTTC; CDR3 protein: CASSPPGYEQYF
J gene: TRBJ2-2; V gene: TRBV23-1; D gene: -; clone size: -; CDR3 DNA: TGCGCCAGCAGTCAACAACTGAGGGGGGGGCGCACCGGGGAGCTGTTTTTT; CDR3 protein: CASSQQLRGGRTGELFF
J gene: TRBJ2-7; V gene: TRBV30; D gene: -; clone size: -; CDR3 DNA: TGTGCCTGGAGTGTACCAGGGCCTGGGCTCGAGCAGTACTTC; CDR3 protein: CAWSVPGPGLEQYF
J gene: TRBJ1-5; V gene: TRBV7-8; D gene: -; clone size: -; CDR3 DNA: TGTGCCAGCAGCTTAGCGTTCCAAAGGGGTAAGCCCCAGCATTTT; CDR3 protein: CASSLAFQRGKPQHF
J gene: TRBJ2-5; V gene: TRBV5-1; D gene: -; clone size: -; CDR3 DNA: TGCGCCAGCAGCTTTAGTGATGAAGAGACCCAGTACTTC; CDR3 protein: CASSFSDEETQYF
J gene: TRBJ1-1; V gene: TRBV18; D gene: TRBD1; clone size: -; CDR3 DNA: TGTGCCAGCTCCCCTGACTCCCGGACAGGGGAAGCTTTCTTT; CDR3 protein: CASSPDSRTGEAFF
J gene: TRBJ2-7; V gene: TRBV4-1; D gene: TRBD2; clone size: -; CDR3 DNA: TGCGCCAGCAGCCAAAGAGAGGCACTAGCGAACGAGCAGTACTTC; CDR3 protein: CASSQREALANEQYF
J gene: TRBJ1-2; V gene: TRBV6-5; D gene: -; clone size: -; CDR3 DNA: TGTGCCAGCGCGGGACCCCCGTATGGCTACACCTTC; CDR3 protein: CASAGPPYGYTF
J gene: TRBJ2-1; V gene: TRBV15; D gene: -; clone size: -; CDR3 DNA: TGTGCCACCAGCAGAGCTTCTACGGATGAGCAGTTCTTC; CDR3 protein: CATSRASTDEQFF
J gene: TRBJ2-1; V gene: TRBV19; D gene: -; clone size: -; CDR3 DNA: TGTGCCAGTAGTATGTGGAAGTTGTCCACTTCTGGGCGCAATGAGCAGTTCTTC; CDR3 protein: CASSMWKLSTSGRNEQFF
J gene: TRBJ1-5; V gene: TRBV30; D gene: TRBD1; clone size: -; CDR3 DNA: TGTGCCTGGAGCCCACGAGGACAGGTGAGACAGCCCCAGCATTTT; CDR3 protein: CAWSPRGQVRQPQHF
J gene: TRBJ1-1; V gene: TRBV5-5; D gene: TRBD1; clone size: -; CDR3 DNA: TGTGCCAGCAGCTTCAAACGGCAGGGGGGTAACACTGAAGCTTTCTTT; CDR3 protein: CASSFKRQGGNTEAFF
J gene: TRBJ1-1; V gene: TRBV9; D gene: -; clone size: -; CDR3 DNA: TGTGCCAGCAGCGTAGGTCAGGGGACTGAAGCTTTCTTT; CDR3 protein: CASSVGQGTEAFF